This passage covers 4 T cell receptor beta chains from one sample sequenced in a study of untreated major depressive disorder (dated 2018 in TCRdb). Receptor amplification or capture employed the immunoSEQ multiplex PCR assay. This immuneACCESS table, as held by TCRdb, lists in-frame sequences with V and J called but not all clones. Of the missing ones, under half trace to an unresolved V gene in checked studies; the others have no known cause. The sample table holds almost 20,000 clones, of which over 65% were seen once. The top ten hold 0.82% of the sample. Specimen: CD4+ T cells from PBMCs. The receptors shown here come from a woman between 25 and 40 years old in good health.

The chain employs TRBV6-5 and TRBJ1-2, with TRBD1 matching 9 bases. V dropped 6 bases and J dropped 8; count of bases not matched to a gene: 13. The CDR3 has 15 amino acids. Germline V gene lookup returns CDR1 MNHEY and CDR2 SVGAGI. CDR3 DNA sequence: TGTGCCAGCAGCGGTAGAGGGACAGGGTTTGGCGGCTACACCTTC. As protein: CASSGRGTGFGGYTF.

V usage is TRBV18 and J usage is TRBJ2-7; TRBD2 might be the D (5 bases). Germline CDR1 reads KGHSH; CDR2 reads LQKENI. There are 15 residues in the CDR3. V was pared by 2 bases and J by 3 bases, with 14 bases between. The CDR3 is CASSPGSEENYEQYF. For the CDR3, the DNA is TGTGCCAGCTCACCAGGTAGCGAGGAAAACTACGAGCAGTACTTC.

This chain uses TRBV7-3 with TRBJ2-2; 9 nucleotides line up with TRBD1. The germline CDR1 and CDR2 sequences are SGHTA and FQGTGA. The length of the CDR3 is 14 residues. V lost 5 bases to trimming and J lost 5 bases; unmatched junction nucleotides: 3. CDR3 DNA: TGTGCCAGCAGCCCACAGGGGGCTACCGGGGAGCTGTTTTTT. Translation: CASSPQGATGELFF.

This clone was counted a single time. This rearrangement joins TRBV30 to TRBJ1-6; TRBD1 agrees at 7 bases. The germline CDR1 and CDR2 sequences are GTSNPN and SVGIG (reference sequence). Germline trimming cut 2 bases from V and 10 bases from J; bases unmatched to any gene: 5. The CDR3 runs to 13 residues. The CDR3 nucleotides are TGTGCCTGGAGTCCACAGGGGACCTCACCCCTCCACTTT. This gives the protein CAWSPQGTSPLHF.